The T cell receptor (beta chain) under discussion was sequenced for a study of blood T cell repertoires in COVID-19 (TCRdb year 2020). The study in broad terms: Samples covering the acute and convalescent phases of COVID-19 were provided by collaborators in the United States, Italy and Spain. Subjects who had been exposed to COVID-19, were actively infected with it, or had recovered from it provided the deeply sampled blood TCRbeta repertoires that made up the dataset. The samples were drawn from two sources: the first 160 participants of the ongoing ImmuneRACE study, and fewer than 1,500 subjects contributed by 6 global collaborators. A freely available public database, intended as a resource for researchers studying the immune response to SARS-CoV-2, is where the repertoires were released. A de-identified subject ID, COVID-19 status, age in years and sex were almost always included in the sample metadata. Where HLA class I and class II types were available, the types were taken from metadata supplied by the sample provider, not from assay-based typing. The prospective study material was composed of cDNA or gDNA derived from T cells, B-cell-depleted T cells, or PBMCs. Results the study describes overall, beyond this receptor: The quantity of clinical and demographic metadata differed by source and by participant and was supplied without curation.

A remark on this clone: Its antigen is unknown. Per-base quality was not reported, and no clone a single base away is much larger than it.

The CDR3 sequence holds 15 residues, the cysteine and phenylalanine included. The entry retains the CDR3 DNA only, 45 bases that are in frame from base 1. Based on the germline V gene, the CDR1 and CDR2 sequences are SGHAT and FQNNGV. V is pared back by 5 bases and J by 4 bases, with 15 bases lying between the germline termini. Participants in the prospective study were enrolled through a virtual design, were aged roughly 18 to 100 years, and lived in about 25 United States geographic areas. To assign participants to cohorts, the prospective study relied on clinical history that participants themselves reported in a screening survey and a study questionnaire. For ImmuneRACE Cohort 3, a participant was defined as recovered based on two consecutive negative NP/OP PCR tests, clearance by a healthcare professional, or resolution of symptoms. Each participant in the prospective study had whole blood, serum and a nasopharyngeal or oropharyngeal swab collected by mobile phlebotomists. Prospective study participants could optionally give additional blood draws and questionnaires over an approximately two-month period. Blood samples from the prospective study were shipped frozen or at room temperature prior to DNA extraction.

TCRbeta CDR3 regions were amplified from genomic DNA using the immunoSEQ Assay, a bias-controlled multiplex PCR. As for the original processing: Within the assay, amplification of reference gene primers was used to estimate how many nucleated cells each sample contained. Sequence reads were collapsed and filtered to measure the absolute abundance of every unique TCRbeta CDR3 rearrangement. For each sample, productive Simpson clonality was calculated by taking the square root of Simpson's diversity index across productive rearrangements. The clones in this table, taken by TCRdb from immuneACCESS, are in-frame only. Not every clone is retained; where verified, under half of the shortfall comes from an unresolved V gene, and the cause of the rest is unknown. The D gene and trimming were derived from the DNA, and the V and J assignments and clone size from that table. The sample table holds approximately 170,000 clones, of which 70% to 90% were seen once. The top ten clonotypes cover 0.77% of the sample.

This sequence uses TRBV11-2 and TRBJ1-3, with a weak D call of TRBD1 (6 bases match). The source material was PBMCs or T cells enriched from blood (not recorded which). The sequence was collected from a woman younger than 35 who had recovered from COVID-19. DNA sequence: TGTGCCAGCAGCCCGATTCAGGGGACGGGAAACACCATATATTTT. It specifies CASSPIQGTGNTIYF.